These 17 T cell receptor beta chains were all obtained from the same sample, sequenced in a study of cytomegalovirus exposure and HLA in healthy donors. Amplification used 60 Vbeta primers and 13 Jbeta primers. The assay was immunoSEQ multiplex PCR, and TCRdb's table has in-frame clones only and misses some. The sample records 90,000 to 140,000 clones, roughly 80% being singletons. Sequenced material: PBMCs. The receptors were sampled from a woman aged 40 to 50 in good health and CMV-seropositive.

The rearrangement uses TRBV5-4 and TRBJ2-7, with D hard to call. V was pared by 0 bases and J by 4 bases, with 11 bases between. CDR3 size: 14 residues. Germline-derived CDR1 and CDR2 are SGHNT and YYREEE (reference sequence). CDR3 sequence reads: CASSLDSSAYEQYF. The CDR3 DNA reads TGTGCCAGCAGCTTGGACAGTTCGGCTTACGAGCAGTACTTC.

This clone was detected only once. The rearrangement uses TRBV9 and TRBJ1-4; 8 nucleotides align to TRBD1. The CDR3 has 14 residues. V dropped 4 bases and J dropped 7; count of bases not matched to a gene: 6. In germline, CDR1 is SGDLS, CDR2 YYNGEE. Here the CDR3 reads CASSRTGWGEKLFF. In DNA form, the CDR3 reads TGTGCCAGCAGCAGGACAGGGTGGGGTGAAAAACTGTTTTTT.

This sequence joins TRBV4-3 and TRBJ1-6; D unclear. Trimming left V 0 bases short and J 11 bases short, with 17 bases between. The CDR3 runs to 16 residues. Germline lookup yields CDR1 LGHNA and CDR2 YSLEER. The CDR3 DNA sequence: TGCGCCAGCAGCCAAGATGGCAGGCGACTACCCACACCCCTCCACTTT. Protein sequence: CASSQDGRRLPTPLHF.

The chain combines TRBV28 with TRBJ2-7, with D maybe TRBD2 (6 bases). Germline lookup yields CDR1 MDHEN and CDR2 SYDVKM. V lost 1 base to trimming and J lost 0 bases, with 13 bases between them. The CDR3 totals 16 residues. Here the CDR3 DNA reads TGTGCCAGCAGTTTATTCCCGTCGACTAGCTCCTACGAGCAGTACTTC. It is translated as CASSLFPSTSSYEQYF.

The chain employs TRBV6-1 and TRBJ1-4; no clear D. Germline CDR1 reads MNHNS; CDR2 reads SASEGT. The V end lost 6 bases, the J end lost 6 bases, and 8 bases lay between the germline ends. The CDR3 sequence is 12 residues long. The CDR3 region is CASRPQYEKLFF. In DNA, the CDR3 is TGTGCCAGCAGACCCCAGTATGAAAAACTGTTTTTT.

The chain joins TRBV6-5 to TRBJ2-3; 9 bases align to TRBD2. V was clipped by 6 bases and J by 5 bases; unmatched bases: 6. The germline CDR1 and CDR2 sequences are MNHEY and SVGAGI. The CDR3 has 14 residues. CDR3 residues: CASSATSGQDTQYF. The CDR3 nucleotides read TGTGCCAGCAGCGCGACTAGCGGCCAAGATACGCAGTATTTT.

This chain links TRBV6-1 with TRBJ2-2; perhaps TRBD2 as D (5 bases). This CDR3 contains 18 residues. V lost 1 base and J 0 bases, leaving 15 bases between the germline ends. Germline CDR1 reads MNHNS; CDR2 reads SASEGT. The CDR3 DNA is TGTGCCAGCAGTGAAGAGGAGGACGCGATAACGAACACCGGGGAGCTGTTTTTT. Amino acid sequence: CASSEEEDAITNTGELFF.

The V call is TRBV4-3, the J call TRBJ1-1; the match to TRBD1 covers 9 bases. Germline CDR1 is LGHNA and CDR2 is YSLEER. CDR3 length: 15 residues. V was clipped by 3 bases and J by 5 bases; unmatched bases: 7. In DNA form, the CDR3 reads TGCGCCAGCAGCCAGACTGACAGGGGGGGAACTGAAGCTTTCTTT. This sequence encodes CASSQTDRGGTEAFF.

The chain employs TRBV7-8 and TRBJ2-7; TRBD2 is a possible D gene (6 bases). V lost 5 bases and J lost 2, with 16 bases in between. Germline CDR1 SGHVS, CDR2 FQNEAQ. The CDR3 runs 15 residues. This chain's CDR3 is CASSPAGAGTYEQYF. The CDR3, as DNA: TGTGCCAGCAGCCCCGCTGGTGCGGGAACCTACGAGCAGTACTTC.

The CDR3 protein is CASSYISGGDQETQYF. The DNA of the CDR3 is TGTGCCAGCAGTTATATCTCGGGGGGGGATCAAGAGACCCAGTACTTC. The chain uses TRBV6-5 and TRBJ2-5; 8 positions agree with TRBD2. The CDR3 has 16 residues. Germline values: CDR1 MNHEY, CDR2 SVGAGI. V lost 3 bases and J lost 2; bases outside the gene matches: 8.

The chain carries TRBV6-5 and TRBJ1-2, with a weak D call TRBD1 (6 bases). Looked up from germline, CDR1 is MNHEY and CDR2 is SVGAGI. The CDR3 has 13 amino acids. Trimming shortened V by 8 bases and J by 8 bases, and 18 bases separated the two germline ends. In DNA, the CDR3 is TGTGCCAGCCGTTGGGGGGGCTCTCAGGGCTACACCTTC. This codes for CASRWGGSQGYTF.

The chain links TRBV6-6 to TRBJ2-3; D may be TRBD2 (5 bases). V was cut by 6 bases and J by 7 bases, with 14 bases left in between. CDR3 length equals 13 residues. The germline CDR1 and CDR2 sequences are MNHNY and SVGAGI (reference sequence). CDR3 sequence (DNA): TGTGCCAGCAGCCGCGTCGGGGAAAATACGCAGTATTTT. Amino acids: CASSRVGENTQYF.

Turning to this clone: Germline and junction disagree at one end, which may indicate a read error. The chain uses TRBV7-9 and TRBJ2-7; perhaps TRBD2 as D (6 bases). CDR3 length: 13 amino acids. Germline V gene sequence: CDR1 SEHNR, CDR2 FQNEAQ (reference sequence). CDR3 nucleotide sequence: TGTTCCAGCAGCTACGGTGCGGGATGGGAGCAGTACTTC. Its translation: CSSSYGAGWEQYF.

This chain connects TRBV6-1 to TRBJ1-3, with TRBD1 as a possible D gene (6 bases). V was pared by 3 bases and J by 8 bases, with 11 bases between. The germline gives CDR1 MNHNS, CDR2 SASEGT. This CDR3 contains 13 residues. CDR3 amino acids: CASSDGQGYTIYF. The DNA of the CDR3 is TGTGCCAGCAGTGACGGGCAGGGGTACACCATATATTTT.

This clone was seen a few times. This sequence joins TRBV7-9 and TRBJ2-7; TRBD2 matches 9 bases. Germline CDR1 reads SEHNR; CDR2 reads FQNEAQ (reference sequence). The J segment lost 1 base and the V segment lost 4 bases, leaving 5 bases of the junction unmatched. The CDR3 contains 15 residues. For the CDR3, the DNA is TGTGCCAGCAGCTCCCCGGGACTAGCTTCCTACGAGCAGTACTTC. Translated: CASSSPGLASYEQYF.

V is TRBV5-1 and J is TRBJ2-3; D not certain. CDR3 length: 13 amino acids. Germline CDR1 and CDR2: SGHRS and YFSETQ. Trimming took 0 bases from V and 12 from J, leaving 14 bases between them. The CDR3 here is CASSLAVAEVQYF. The CDR3 DNA reads TGCGCCAGCAGCTTGGCCGTGGCTGAGGTCCAGTATTTT.

This rearrangement joins TRBV29-1 to TRBJ2-3, with D perhaps TRBD2 (6 bases). Germline CDR1 reads SQVTM; CDR2 reads ANQGSEA. The CDR3 loop spans 14 amino acids. Trimming cost V 4 bases and J 0 bases, with 11 bases left between them. The CDR3 spells CSVAGTSSTDTQYF. As DNA, the CDR3 is TGCAGCGTTGCAGGGACTTCTAGCACAGATACGCAGTATTTT.